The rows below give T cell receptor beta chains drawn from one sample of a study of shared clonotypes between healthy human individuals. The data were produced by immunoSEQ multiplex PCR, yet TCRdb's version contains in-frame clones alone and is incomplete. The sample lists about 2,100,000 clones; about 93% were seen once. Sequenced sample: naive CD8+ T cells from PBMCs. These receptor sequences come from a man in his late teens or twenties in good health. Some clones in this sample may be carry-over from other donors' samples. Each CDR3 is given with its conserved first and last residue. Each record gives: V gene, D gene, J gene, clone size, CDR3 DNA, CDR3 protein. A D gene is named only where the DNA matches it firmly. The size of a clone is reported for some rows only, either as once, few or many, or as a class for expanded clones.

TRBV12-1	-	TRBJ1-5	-	TGTGCCAGCAGCTTTGAGGAGGGGAATAGTAATCAGCCCCAGCATTTT	CASSFEEGNSNQPQHF
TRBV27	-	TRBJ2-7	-	TGTGCCAGCAGTTTATCCCAGAAGACCTACGAGCAAAACGAGCAGTACTTC	CASSLSQKTYEQNEQYF
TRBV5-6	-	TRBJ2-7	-	TGTGCCAGCAGCTTGGGCGGGTTTTTGGTCTACGAGCAGTACTTC	CASSLGGFLVYEQYF
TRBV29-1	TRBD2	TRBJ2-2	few	TGCAGCGTTGTGGGACTAGCGGGCGGGCTGTTTTTT	CSVVGLAGGLFF
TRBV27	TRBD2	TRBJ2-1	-	TGTGCCAGCAGCCTTAGACTAGCGGGTAGTAATGAGCAGTTCTTC	CASSLRLAGSNEQFF
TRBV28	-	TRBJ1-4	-	TGTGCCAGCATGACGCGGCAGGACTCTAATGAAAAACTGTTTTTT	CASMTRQDSNEKLFF
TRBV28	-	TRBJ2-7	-	TGTGCCAGCAGGGAGACTCGCAACTACGAGCAGTACTTC	CASRETRNYEQYF
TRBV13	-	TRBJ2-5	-	TGTGCCAGCAGCTGGGCAGGGCTCATGAAAGAGACCCAGTACTTC	CASSWAGLMKETQYF
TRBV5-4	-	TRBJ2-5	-	TGTGCCAGCAGCTTGGTGGGAGGGGGCTCCCAAGAGACCCAGTACTTC	CASSLVGGGSQETQYF
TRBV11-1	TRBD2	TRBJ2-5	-	TGTGCCAGCAGCTTAGACATTGGGACTAGCGGGAGGCGTGAGACCCAGTACTTC	CASSLDIGTSGRRETQYF
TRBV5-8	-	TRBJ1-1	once	TGTGCCAGCAGCTTGGATCCAGGGAACACTGAAGCTTTCTTT	CASSLDPGNTEAFF
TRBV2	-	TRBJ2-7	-	TGTGCCAGCTGCGCGACAACTCCTTACGAGCAGTACTTC	CASCATTPYEQYF
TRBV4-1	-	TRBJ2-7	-	TGCGCCAGCAGCCCGACACCTCTGGAGTACGAGCAGTACTTC	CASSPTPLEYEQYF
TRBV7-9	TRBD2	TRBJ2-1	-	TGTGCCAGCAGCCCCACATTCACTAGCGGGAGGCGTAATGAGCAGTTCTTC	CASSPTFTSGRRNEQFF
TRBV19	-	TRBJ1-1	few	TGTGCCAGTAGTGTCGCCATGAACACTGAAGCTTTCTTT	CASSVAMNTEAFF
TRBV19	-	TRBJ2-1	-	TGTGCCAGTAGTATCTCGGGCTCCACCTACAATGAGCAGTTCTTC	CASSISGSTYNEQFF
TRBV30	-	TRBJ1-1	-	TGTGCCTGGAGTGTCGCGGGAAACACTGAAGCTTTCTTT	CAWSVAGNTEAFF
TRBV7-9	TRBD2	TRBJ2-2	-	TGTGCCAGCAGCTTAGCTGGGGCCAGCGGGAGGTCCGGGGAGCTGTTTTTT	CASSLAGASGRSGELFF
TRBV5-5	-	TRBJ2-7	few	TGTGCCAGCAGCTTGAGGCGGGACGCGCGCGAGCAGTACTTC	CASSLRRDAREQYF
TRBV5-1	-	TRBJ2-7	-	TGCGCCAGCAGCCCGGGGACCGAATACGAGCAGTACTTC	CASSPGTEYEQYF
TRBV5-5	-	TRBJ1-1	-	TGTGCCAGCACGTGGGGTCCGGCCACTGAAGCTTTCTTT	CASTWGPATEAFF
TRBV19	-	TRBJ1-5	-	TGTGCCAGTAGAGCGGCAGCGCCCATCTATAGCAATCAGCCCCAGCATTTT	CASRAAAPIYSNQPQHF
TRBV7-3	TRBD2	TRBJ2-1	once	TGTGCCAGCAGCGACGGGACTAGCGGTCGGAATGAGCAGTTCTTC	CASSDGTSGRNEQFF
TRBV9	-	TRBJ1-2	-	TGTGCCAGCAGCTTGTCAGTAGAAGAACCAAACTATGGCTACACCTTC	CASSLSVEEPNYGYTF
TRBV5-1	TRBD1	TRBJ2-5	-	TGCGCCAGCAGCTTGGAGGGGGCTACTCAAGAGACCCAGTACTTC	CASSLEGATQETQYF
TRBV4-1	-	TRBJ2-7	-	TGCGCCAGCAGCCAAGGGGGCGGGGGCGGATACGAGCAGTACTTC	CASSQGGGGGYEQYF
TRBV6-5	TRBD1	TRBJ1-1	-	TGTGCCAGCAGTTATGCACCGGGACAGGGAAGAACTGAAGCTTTCTTT	CASSYAPGQGRTEAFF
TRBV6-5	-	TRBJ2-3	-	TGTGCCAGCAGTTACTCGAGACTCCGGGGCGCAGATACGCAGTATTTT	CASSYSRLRGADTQYF
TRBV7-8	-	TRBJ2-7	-	TGTGCCAGCAGCTTTCGGGCCTACGAGCAGTACTTC	CASSFRAYEQYF
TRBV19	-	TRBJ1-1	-	TGTGCCAGTAGTCTATACTCGGGGGGGAGGAGCACTGAAGCTTTCTTT	CASSLYSGGRSTEAFF
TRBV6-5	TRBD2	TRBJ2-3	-	TGTGCCAGCAGTGGGACTAGATCAGATACGCAGTATTTT	CASSGTRSDTQYF
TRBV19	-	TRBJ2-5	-	TGTGCCAGTAGTATACGTCGGGAAAGGGAAGAGACCCAGTACTTC	CASSIRREREETQYF